This T cell receptor (beta chain) was documented in a study of blood T cells in healthy people across ages (dated by TCRdb to the mid-2010s). With respect to the entire study: Template switching captured roughly one uniquely barcoded TCR beta cDNA molecule per two T cells in model experiments. To track age-related changes in TCR beta repertoire diversity, the study relied on deep sequencing normalized with unique cDNA molecular identifiers. The donors were divided into four age groups: young (average about 15 years), middle-aged (about 40), aged (approximately 64) and long-lived (around 80). Donors of different ages were randomly distributed across sequencing lanes to avoid experimental bias. For two donors (one aged 18 to 30 and one aged 80 or older), the study analyzed two additional independent replicas of 1 million unique cDNA reads from the same blood draw.

The study at large found these results: Because the CMV infection status of the donors was unknown, age-related changes in expanded clonotypes may potentially have been confounded. As age increased, observed TCR beta diversity per million T cells dropped in a roughly linear way, and a significant reduction was already evident by age 40. Estimates of total diversity based on one million sequenced T cells were considered lower bounds and underestimates. A strong correlation was found between observed TCR beta diversity and the percentage of naive T cells measured by flow cytometry. Because profiling used bulk unsorted PBMCs, naive and antigen-experienced compartments could not be compared conclusively. Compared with the aged group, the long-lived group had more naive CD4+ T cells, fewer expanded clones and increased TCR diversity, suggesting age selection.

The 39 donors, aged about 6 to 95 years, were systemically healthy Caucasian individuals from Russia. Around 10 milliliters of peripheral blood were collected from each donor into EDTA-treated Vacutainer tubes. Ficoll-Paque density-gradient centrifugation was used to isolate PBMCs, with at least 6 million per sample. Trizol reagent was used to extract total RNA from the PBMCs, yielding at least 5.5 micrograms per sample. For every donor, flow cytometry on a PBMC aliquot measured the percentage of naive CD45RAhigh/CD27high T cells. V is clipped by 2 bases and J by 7 bases, and the sequence between their germline boundaries is 17 bases long. From a lookup of the germline V gene (reference sequence), CDR1 and CDR2 are SEHNR and FQNEAQ. Spanning cysteine to phenylalanine, the CDR3 consists of 15 amino acids. This entry keeps only the CDR3 DNA: 45 bases, framed from base 1. Receptor libraries were prepared by 5' RACE. Sequenced using an Illumina HiSeq 2500. A second PCR of roughly 6 to 12 cycles was performed with a sample-barcoded 5' primer and a J-beta primer mix. A template-switch 5' adaptor carrying 12 random nucleotides introduced a unique molecular identifier onto each TCR beta cDNA molecule. Each sample yielded at least 3 million CDR3-containing paired-end reads. First-strand cDNA was synthesized from all RNA with the Mint cDNA synthesis kit, primed by a TRBC-specific oligonucleotide. Following uracil-DNA glycosylase treatment, all cDNA underwent a first 18-cycle PCR with the universal primers M1SS and BC2_uni_R. Regarding the original processing steps: Each sample was normalized by randomly selecting 1 million high-quality reads, each carrying a distinct molecular identifier. Instead of being binned into consensus sequences, reads with shared molecular identifiers were discarded. MiTCR, run with a Q25 quality threshold and the strictest error-elimination algorithm, handled CDR3 identification, clonotype clustering and error correction. Lower-bound total TCR beta diversity was estimated with a nonparametric unseen species model using Euler transformation. The public reads were quality trimmed at Q25 with fastp and then assembled into clones with MiXCR by TCRdb, keeping productive beta chains. Each CDR3 protein gets just one entry, which takes the most common genes and DNA from the rows behind it. TCRdb, not the original authors, processed these V and J calls. The sample table shows around 500,000 distinct CDR3 sequences, and about 45% are seen once. 20% to 25% of the sample goes to the ten largest clones.

This clonotype was seen a handful of times. There is no known antigen for this receptor. Base qualities were left out, and no much larger clone turns up one base away. The V gene is TRBV7-9 and the J gene is TRBJ1-2; there is no confident call for the D gene. This TCR was recovered from an elderly man in good health. The sample taken for sequencing was blood. The CDR3 in this case is CASSLTAASQFGYTF. The nucleotides are TGTGCCAGCAGCTTAACCGCAGCTTCTCAGTTTGGCTACACCTTC.